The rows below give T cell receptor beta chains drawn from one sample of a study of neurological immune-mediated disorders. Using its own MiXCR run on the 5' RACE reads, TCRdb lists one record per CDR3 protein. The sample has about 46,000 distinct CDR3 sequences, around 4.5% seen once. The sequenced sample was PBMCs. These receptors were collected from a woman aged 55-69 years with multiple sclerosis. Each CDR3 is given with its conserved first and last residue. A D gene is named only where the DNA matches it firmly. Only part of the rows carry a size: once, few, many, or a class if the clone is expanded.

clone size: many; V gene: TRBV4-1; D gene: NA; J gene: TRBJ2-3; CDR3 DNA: TGCGCCAGCAGCCAAGTGAGGGAGAGGGTCACAGATACGCAGTATTTT; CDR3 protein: CASSQVRERVTDTQYF
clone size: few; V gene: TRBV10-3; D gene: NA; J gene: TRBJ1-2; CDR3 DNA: TGTGCCATCAAAGAGGGGCTAGACAATGGCTACACCTTC; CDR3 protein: CAIKEGLDNGYTF
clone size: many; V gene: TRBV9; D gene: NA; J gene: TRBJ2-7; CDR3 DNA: TGTGCCAGCAGCGAGGGGCAGCACCTAAGGTCCTACGAGCAGTACTTC; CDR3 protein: CASSEGQHLRSYEQYF
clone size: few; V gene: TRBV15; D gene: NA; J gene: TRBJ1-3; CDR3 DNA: TGTGCCACCAGCAGAGATCGTGCCACCCTGGGAGGAAACACCATATATTTT; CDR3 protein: CATSRDRATLGGNTIYF
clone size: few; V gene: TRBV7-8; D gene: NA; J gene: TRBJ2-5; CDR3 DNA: TGTGCCAGCAGCTCCCAAGGGGGGGCGGGGGAGACCCAGTACTTC; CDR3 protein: CASSSQGGAGETQYF
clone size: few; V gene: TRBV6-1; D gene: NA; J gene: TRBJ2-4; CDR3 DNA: TGTGCCAGCAGTGAAGCGCAGAGGAGGGACATTCAGTACTTC; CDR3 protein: CASSEAQRRDIQYF
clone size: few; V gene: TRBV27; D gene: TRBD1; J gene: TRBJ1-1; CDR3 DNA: TGTGCCAGCAGTGAGGACAGGGCCGGGGAAGCTTTCTTT; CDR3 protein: CASSEDRAGEAFF
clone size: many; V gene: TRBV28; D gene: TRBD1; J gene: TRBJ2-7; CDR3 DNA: TGTGCCAGCAGTCTACCGGGACAGGGGGCCCTCGAGCAGTACTTC; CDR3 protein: CASSLPGQGALEQYF
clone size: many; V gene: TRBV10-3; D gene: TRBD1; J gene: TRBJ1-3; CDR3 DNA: TGTGCCATCAGTCTCGGACAGGGAGAGGGAAACACCATATATTTT; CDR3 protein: CAISLGQGEGNTIYF
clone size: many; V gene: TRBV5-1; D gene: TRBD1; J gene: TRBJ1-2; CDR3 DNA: TGCGCCAGCAGAAGAGCCGGGACAGATATTAACTATGGCTACACCTTC; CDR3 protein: CASRRAGTDINYGYTF
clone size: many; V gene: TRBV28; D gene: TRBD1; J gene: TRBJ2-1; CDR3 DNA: TGTGCCAGCACCCTATGGACAGGGGGGATCAATGAGCAGTTCTTC; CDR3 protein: CASTLWTGGINEQFF
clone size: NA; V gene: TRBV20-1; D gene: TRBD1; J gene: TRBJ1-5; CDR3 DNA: TGCAGTGCAAGCTTCCAGGACAGGGGCCAGCCCCAGAATTTT; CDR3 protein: CSASFQDRGQPQNF
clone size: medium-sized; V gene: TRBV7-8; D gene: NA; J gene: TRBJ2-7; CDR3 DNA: TGTGCCAGCAGGCACAGGAGCCACTCCTACGAGCAGTACTTC; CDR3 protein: CASRHRSHSYEQYF
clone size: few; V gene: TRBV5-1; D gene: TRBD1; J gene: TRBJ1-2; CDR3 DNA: TGCGCCAGCAGCCCCCGGGACAGGGGATATGGCTACACCTTC; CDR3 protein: CASSPRDRGYGYTF
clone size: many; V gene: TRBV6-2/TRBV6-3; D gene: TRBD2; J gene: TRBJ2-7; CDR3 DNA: TGTGCCAGCAACCCTATCGGGCTAGCGGGGGCCTCGGCCTACGAGCAGTACTTC; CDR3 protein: CASNPIGLAGASAYEQYF
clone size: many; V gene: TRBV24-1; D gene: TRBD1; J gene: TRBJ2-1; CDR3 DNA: TGTGCCACCAGTGGGGGACAGAGCTCCTACAATGAGCAGTTCTTC; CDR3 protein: CATSGGQSSYNEQFF
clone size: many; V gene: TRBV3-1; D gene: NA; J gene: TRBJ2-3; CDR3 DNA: TGTGCCAGCAGCCATTGGGGCACAGATACGCAGTATTTT; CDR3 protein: CASSHWGTDTQYF
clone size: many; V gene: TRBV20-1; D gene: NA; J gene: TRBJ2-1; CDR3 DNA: TGCAGTGCTAATCAGGACTACAATGAGCAGTTCTTC; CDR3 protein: CSANQDYNEQFF
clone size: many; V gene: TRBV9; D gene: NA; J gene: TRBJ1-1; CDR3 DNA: TGTGCCAGCAGCGTAGGCCAGGGTGTGAACACTGAAGCTTTCTTT; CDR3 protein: CASSVGQGVNTEAFF
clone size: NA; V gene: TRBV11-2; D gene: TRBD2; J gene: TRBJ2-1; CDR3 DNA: TGTGCCACCACCCTCAGCGGGGGGGAGCAGTTCTTC; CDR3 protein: CATTLSGGEQFF
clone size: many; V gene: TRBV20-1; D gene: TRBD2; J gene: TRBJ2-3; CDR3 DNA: TGCAGTGCCCCCTGGGCGGGAGTGGCAGATACGCAGTATTTT; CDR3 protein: CSAPWAGVADTQYF
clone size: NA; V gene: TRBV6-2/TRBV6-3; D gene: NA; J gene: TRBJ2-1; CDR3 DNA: TGTGCCAGCAGTTACTTCGGCAGGGTGAATGAGCAGTTCTTC; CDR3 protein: CASSYFGRVNEQFF
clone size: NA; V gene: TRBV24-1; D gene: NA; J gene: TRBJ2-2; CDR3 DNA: TGTGCCTCCCAAGGGGTTCGGACCGGGGAGCTGTTTTTT; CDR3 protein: CASQGVRTGELFF
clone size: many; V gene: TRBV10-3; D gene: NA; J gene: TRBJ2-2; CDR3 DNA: TGTGCCATCAGTGAGCCGGGACTGAACACCGGGGAGCTGTTTTTT; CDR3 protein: CAISEPGLNTGELFF
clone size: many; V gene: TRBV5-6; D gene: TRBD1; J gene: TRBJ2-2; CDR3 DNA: TGTGCCAGCAGCTCCGACAGGGGATACACCGGGGAGCTGTTTTTT; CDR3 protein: CASSSDRGYTGELFF
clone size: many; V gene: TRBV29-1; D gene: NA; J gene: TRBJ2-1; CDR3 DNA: TGCAGCGCCCTGGGGACCCAGAGCTCCTACAATGAGCAGTTCTTC; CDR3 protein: CSALGTQSSYNEQFF
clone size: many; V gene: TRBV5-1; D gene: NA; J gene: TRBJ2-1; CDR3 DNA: TGCGCCAGCAGCTTCCGGGGAGATGAGCAGTTCTTC; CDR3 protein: CASSFRGDEQFF
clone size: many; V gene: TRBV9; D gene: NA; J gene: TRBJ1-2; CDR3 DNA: TGTGCCAGCACCAAGGGGGACCCTGAGGGTGGCTACACCTTC; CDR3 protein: CASTKGDPEGGYTF
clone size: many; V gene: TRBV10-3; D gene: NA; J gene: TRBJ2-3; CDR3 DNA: TGTGCCATCAGTGGACAGGCTATCACAGATACGCAGTATTTT; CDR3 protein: CAISGQAITDTQYF
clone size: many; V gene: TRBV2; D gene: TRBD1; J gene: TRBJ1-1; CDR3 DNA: TGTGCCAGCAGCGGAAACCCAGGGGGCGAAGCTTTCTTT; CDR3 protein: CASSGNPGGEAFF
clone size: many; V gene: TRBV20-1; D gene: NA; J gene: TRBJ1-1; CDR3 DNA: TGCAGTGCTAGAGAGCCACGGGGTCGCACTGAAGCTTTCTTT; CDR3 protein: CSAREPRGRTEAFF
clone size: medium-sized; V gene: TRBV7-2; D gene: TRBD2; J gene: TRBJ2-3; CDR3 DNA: TGTGCCAGCAGCCAGACTAGCGGGAGGTCAGATACGCAGTATTTT; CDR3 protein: CASSQTSGRSDTQYF
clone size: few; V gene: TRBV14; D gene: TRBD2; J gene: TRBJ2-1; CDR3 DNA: TGTGCCAGCAGCCAAAGCGGGGGGACTTGGGAGCAGTTCTTC; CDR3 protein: CASSQSGGTWEQFF
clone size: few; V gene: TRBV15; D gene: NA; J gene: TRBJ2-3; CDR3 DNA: TGTGCCACCGGGGCGGGCGGGACCACAGATACGCAGTATTTT; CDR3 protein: CATGAGGTTDTQYF
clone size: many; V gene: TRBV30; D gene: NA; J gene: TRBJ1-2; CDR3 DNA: TGTGCCTGGAGTCAACCAGGGCCCCAGGCTAGTGGCTACACCTTC; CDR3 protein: CAWSQPGPQASGYTF
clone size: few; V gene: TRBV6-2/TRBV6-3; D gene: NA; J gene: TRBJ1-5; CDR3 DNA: TGTGCCAGCAGTTACTCGGGGCTGAGCAATCAGCCCCAGAATTTT; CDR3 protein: CASSYSGLSNQPQNF
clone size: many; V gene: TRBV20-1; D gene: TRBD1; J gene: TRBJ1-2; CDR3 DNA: TGCAGTGCTGATCAGGACTCGGGACAGACCCCTAACTATGGCTACACCTTC; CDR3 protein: CSADQDSGQTPNYGYTF
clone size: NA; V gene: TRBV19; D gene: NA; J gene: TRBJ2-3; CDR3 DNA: TGTGCCAGTAGTATAGATCTCCTAGCAACAGATACGCAGTATTTT; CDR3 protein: CASSIDLLATDTQYF
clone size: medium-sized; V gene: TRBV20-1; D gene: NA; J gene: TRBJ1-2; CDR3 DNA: TGCAGTGCGACATCGGACAGTTTTGGCTACACCTTC; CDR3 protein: CSATSDSFGYTF
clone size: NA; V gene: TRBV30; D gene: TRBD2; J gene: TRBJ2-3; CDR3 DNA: TGTGCTTACCGCTTAGCGGGAACAGATACGCAGTATTTT; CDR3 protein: CAYRLAGTDTQYF
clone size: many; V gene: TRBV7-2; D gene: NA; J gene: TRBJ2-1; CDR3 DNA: TGTGCCAGCAGCTTAAGTGCGGGGTACAATGAGCAGTTCTTC; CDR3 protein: CASSLSAGYNEQFF
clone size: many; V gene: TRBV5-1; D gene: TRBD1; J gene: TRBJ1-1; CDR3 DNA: TGCGCCAGCAGCCACCTGACAGGGGGCGAGGCTGAAGCTTTCTTT; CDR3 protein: CASSHLTGGEAEAFF
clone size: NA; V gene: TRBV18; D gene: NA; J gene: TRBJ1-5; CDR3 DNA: TGTGCCAGCTCATCTACAGGGTTCGGCCAGCCCCAGCATTTT; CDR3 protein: CASSSTGFGQPQHF
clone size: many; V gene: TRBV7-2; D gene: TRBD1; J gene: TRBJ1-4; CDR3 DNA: TGTGCCAGCAGCTTAGTAGGGGGCACACTGTTTTTT; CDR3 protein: CASSLVGGTLFF
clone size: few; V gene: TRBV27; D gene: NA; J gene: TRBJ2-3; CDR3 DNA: TGTGCCAGCAGTTTTTTACGGCAAGATACGCAGTATTTT; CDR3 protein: CASSFLRQDTQYF
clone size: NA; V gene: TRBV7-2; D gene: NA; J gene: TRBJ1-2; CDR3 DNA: TGTGCCAGCAGCTTCGGACGGTCCTATGGCTACACCTTC; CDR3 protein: CASSFGRSYGYTF
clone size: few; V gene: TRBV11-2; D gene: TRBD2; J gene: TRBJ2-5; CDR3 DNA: TGTGCCAGCAGCCGGCGTAGCGGGAACCTTCGAGAGACCCAGTACTTC; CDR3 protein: CASSRRSGNLRETQYF
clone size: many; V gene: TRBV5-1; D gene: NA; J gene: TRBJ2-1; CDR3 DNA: TGCGCCAGCAGCCCTGACAGTATCTCCTACAATGAGCAGTTCTTC; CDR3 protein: CASSPDSISYNEQFF
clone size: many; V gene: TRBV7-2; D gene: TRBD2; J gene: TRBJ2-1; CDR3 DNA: TGTGCCAGCAGCTCCGGACTAGCGGGAGGGCAGGTGCAGTTCTTC; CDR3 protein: CASSSGLAGGQVQFF
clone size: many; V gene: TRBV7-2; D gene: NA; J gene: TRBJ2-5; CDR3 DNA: TGTGCCAGCAGCTTTGGACCGGGGATAGAGACCCAGTACTTC; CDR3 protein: CASSFGPGIETQYF
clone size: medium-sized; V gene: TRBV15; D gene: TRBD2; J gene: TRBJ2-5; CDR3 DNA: TGTGCCACCAGGTACCCGGGACTAGCGGGAGCAGAGACCCAGTACTTC; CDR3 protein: CATRYPGLAGAETQYF
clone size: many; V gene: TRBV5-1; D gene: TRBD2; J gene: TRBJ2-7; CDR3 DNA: TGCGCCAGCAGCTTCGTCGGGACTAACGAGCAGTACTTC; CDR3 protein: CASSFVGTNEQYF
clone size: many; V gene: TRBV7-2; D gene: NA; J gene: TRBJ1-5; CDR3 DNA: TGTGCCAGCAGCTCCCAAACAGGGAATCAGCCCCAGCATTTT; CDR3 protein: CASSSQTGNQPQHF
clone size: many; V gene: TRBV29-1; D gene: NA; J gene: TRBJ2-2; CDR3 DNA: TGCAGCGCCCGGGACCCGCGGAGGACCGGGGAGCTGTTTTTT; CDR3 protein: CSARDPRRTGELFF